These 31 T cell receptor beta chains originate from one sample sequenced in a study of blood T cell repertoires in COVID-19. Only in-frame clones appear in the TCRdb table, and some are missing; sequencing was by immunoSEQ multiplex PCR. The data hold 140,000 to 150,000 clones, with roughly 81% observed a single time. The sample consisted of peripheral blood. The receptors shown here come from a human donor with acute or convalescent COVID-19. The donor label of this sample is uncertain.

This clone was detected only once. This sequence joins TRBV7-6 and TRBJ1-1; the match to TRBD1 covers 10 bases. CDR1 and CDR2 (germline): SGHVS, FNYEAQ. V shed 5 bases and J 3 bases; nucleotides not matched to a gene: 9. The CDR3 has 16 amino acids. CDR3 coding DNA: TGTGCCAGCAGCCCTGGACAGGGGGGAGGTTACACTGAAGCTTTCTTT. As protein: CASSPGQGGGYTEAFF.

V and J are TRBV7-3 and TRBJ2-1; 11 bases agree with TRBD1. The CDR3 runs to 15 residues. Germline V gene data show CDR1 as SGHTA and CDR2 as FQGTGA. V shed 5 bases and J 7 bases; nucleotides not matched to a gene: 7. In nucleotides, the CDR3 is TGTGCCAGCAGCACTGGACAGGGGGCATGGAATGAGCAGTTCTTC. Residues: CASSTGQGAWNEQFF.

DNA for the CDR3: TGTGCCAGCAGCTTGTATTTCAGGGCGCAATCCTACGAGCAGTACTTC. It codes for CASSLYFRAQSYEQYF. The gene calls are TRBV5-6 and TRBJ2-7; TRBD1 might be the D (5 bases). The CDR3 length is 16 residues. Deletions cut 1 base from V and 1 base from J, with 15 bases between. Germline V gene sequence: CDR1 SGHDT, CDR2 YYEEEE. Complete variable domain (other parts from reference TRBV5-6 and TRBJ2-7): DAGVTQSPTHLIKTRGQQVTLRCSPKSGHDTVSWYQQALGQGPQFIFQYYEEEERQRGNFPDRFSGHQFPNYSSELNVNALLLGDSALYLCASSLYFRAQSYEQYFGPGTRLTVT.

This chain links TRBV4-2 with TRBJ2-3, with D perhaps matching TRBD2 (5 bases). From germline, CDR1 is LGHNA and CDR2 YNFKEQ. Trimming left V 0 bases short and J 7 bases short, with 8 bases between. The CDR3 contains 13 residues. CDR3 in amino acids: CASSQETRNTQYF. The CDR3 DNA is TGTGCCAGCAGCCAAGAAACTAGGAATACGCAGTATTTT.

This clone was counted only a few times. This sequence joins TRBV9 and TRBJ2-3, with TRBD1 matching over 9 bases. In germline, CDR1 is SGDLS, CDR2 YYNGEE. V trimming: 2 bases; J trimming: 3 bases; junction bases outside the gene matches: 4. This CDR3 is built from 15 residues. CDR3 sequence (DNA): TGTGCCAGCAGCGTCCGGGACAGGGAAACAGATACGCAGTATTTT. It yields the protein CASSVRDRETDTQYF.

The V gene is TRBV5-1, the J gene TRBJ2-5; D is unclear. The CDR3 is 13 amino acids. Trimming took 0 bases from V and 2 from J, leaving 5 bases between them. Germline CDR1 is SGHRS and CDR2 is YFSETQ. Here the CDR3 reads CASSLATQETQYF. The DNA of the CDR3 is TGCGCCAGCAGCTTGGCGACTCAAGAGACCCAGTACTTC.

J is TRBJ2-7 and V is TRBV6-5, with D perhaps matching TRBD2 (6 bases). CDR3 length: 14 amino acids. From germline, CDR1 is MNHEY and CDR2 SVGAGI. Deletions cut 0 bases from V and 2 bases from J, with 8 bases between. CDR3 sequence reads: CASSYSTGAYEQYF. The CDR3 nucleotides are TGTGCCAGCAGTTACTCGACGGGGGCCTACGAGCAGTACTTC.

The chain recombines TRBV7-2 with TRBJ1-5, with 7 bases fitting TRBD1. The junction had 4 bases not matched to a gene; V was cut back by 4 bases and J by 4 bases. The CDR3 is 14 amino acids. Looked up from germline, CDR1 is SGHTA and CDR2 is FQGNSA. DNA for the CDR3: TGTGCCAGCAGCTCCCCACAGGGGAATCAGCCCCAGCATTTT. Translated, it gives CASSSPQGNQPQHF.

This chain links TRBV15 with TRBJ1-4; TRBD1 matches 10 bases. The CDR3 contains 16 residues. V was clipped by 0 bases and J by 6 bases; unmatched bases: 4. Germline assignment: CDR1 LNHNV and CDR2 YYDKDF (reference sequence). The CDR3: CATSRDIGTGDEKLFF. DNA of the CDR3: TGTGCCACCAGCAGAGATATCGGGACAGGGGATGAAAAACTGTTTTTT.

The V and J genes are TRBV7-2 and TRBJ2-2; 13 nucleotides align to TRBD2. The CDR3 runs 17 residues. J lost 4 bases, V lost 5 bases, and 7 bases had no gene match. Germline V lookup: CDR1 SGHTA, CDR2 FQGNSA. The CDR3 DNA follows: TGTGCCAGCAGCCGGACTAGCGGGGGCCAATTCACCGGGGAGCTGTTTTTT. Its protein is CASSRTSGGQFTGELFF.

DNA for the CDR3: TGTGCCGGAGGACAGGGCTCTGGAAACACCATATATTTT. It specifies CAGGQGSGNTIYF. The chain joins TRBV30 to TRBJ1-3; 8 nucleotides agree with TRBD1. Germline V lookup: CDR1 GTSNPN, CDR2 SVGIG (reference sequence). Trimming at V came to 8 bases and at J to 0 bases, leaving 3 bases not matched to a gene. The length of the CDR3 is 13 residues.

This clone was seen a single time. V gene TRBV7-2 combines with J gene TRBJ2-3; possibly TRBD1 for D (5 bases). CDR3 length: 15 amino acids. Trimming stripped 4 bases from V and 0 bases from J, with 11 bases between. Per the germline V gene, CDR1 is SGHTA and CDR2 is FQGNSA. The CDR3 region is CASSSPTASTDTQYF. In DNA form, the CDR3 reads TGTGCCAGCAGCTCACCGACAGCTAGCACAGATACGCAGTATTTT.

The chain combines TRBV6-6 with TRBJ1-5; 7 bases map to TRBD1. Germline V gene lookup returns CDR1 MNHNY and CDR2 SVGAGI (reference sequence). V trimming: 4 bases; J trimming: 1 base; junction bases outside the gene matches: 7. The CDR3 loop spans 16 amino acids. The CDR3 region is CASSLQGFRSNQPQHF. The CDR3 coding sequence is TGTGCCAGCAGTTTACAGGGGTTTAGGAGCAATCAGCCCCAGCATTTT.

This clone has a handful of counts. The V call is TRBV6-2 or TRBV6-3, the J call TRBJ1-5; D may be TRBD1 (5 bases). Deletions cut 1 base from V and 0 bases from J, with 19 bases between. The CDR3 totals 19 residues. CDR1 is MNHEY, CDR2 SVGEGT, per germline. Here the CDR3 DNA reads TGTGCCAGCAGTTACTTACTCCGCGGGGGAGCTTATAGCAATCAGCCCCAGCATTTT. It codes for CASSYLLRGGAYSNQPQHF.

The V call is TRBV6-2 or TRBV6-3, the J call TRBJ1-2; 10 nucleotides align to TRBD1. Germline trimming cut 6 bases from V and 2 bases from J; bases unmatched to any gene: 12. CDR3 length: 17 residues. CDR1 MNHEY and CDR2 SVGEGT come from the germline V gene. The CDR3, as DNA: TGTGCCAGCAGCCCCTTAAGCAGGACAGGGGGAAACTATGGCTACACCTTC. Its translation is CASSPLSRTGGNYGYTF.

In nucleotides, the CDR3 is TGTGCCAGCAGCCCTGGACAGGGCGATCAGCCCCAGCATTTT. As protein: CASSPGQGDQPQHF. V usage is TRBV28 and J usage is TRBJ1-5; TRBD1 matches at 8 bases. Germline V CDR1 and CDR2: MDHEN, SYDVKM. V gave up 6 bases and J gave up 5 bases; unmatched junction bases: 6. The length of the CDR3 is 14 residues.

The CDR3, as DNA: TGTGCCAGTAGTATACAGGGGGTCGGTGAAAAACTGTTTTTT. Its protein product is CASSIQGVGEKLFF. The V call is TRBV19, the J call TRBJ1-4; 7 bases match TRBD1. This CDR3 region has 14 residues. V lost 2 bases and J lost 7; bases outside the gene matches: 4. CDR1 LNHDA and CDR2 SQIVND come from the germline V gene (reference sequence).

This chain joins TRBV6-5 and TRBJ2-7; 9 bases are shared with TRBD1. J was trimmed by 0 bases and V by 6 bases; bases with no gene match: 3. CDR1 is MNHEY, CDR2 SVGAGI, per germline. The CDR3 has 14 residues. CDR3 nucleotide sequence: TGTGCCAGCAGGGGACAGGGCAGCTCCTACGAGCAGTACGTC. Amino acids: CASRGQGSSYEQYV.

The rearrangement joins TRBV7-2 to TRBJ1-5, with 7 bases identical to TRBD1. The CDR3 sequence is 13 residues long. The ends lost 1 base at V and 6 bases at J; junction bases unmatched: 0. CDR1 is SGHTA and CDR2 is FQGNSA in the germline V gene. The CDR3 region has the DNA TGTGCCAGCAGCTTAGGACAGGGTCAGCCCCAGCATTTT. Translated, it gives CASSLGQGQPQHF.

This chain joins TRBV9 and TRBJ2-2, with TRBD2 matching 8 bases. The CDR3 is 15 residues long. Germline CDR1 is SGDLS and CDR2 is YYNGEE. V shed 4 bases and J 6 bases; nucleotides not matched to a gene: 8. The CDR3 coding sequence is TGTGCCAGCAGCCGGACTAGCAATTATCCCGGGGAGCTGTTTTTT. It yields the protein CASSRTSNYPGELFF.

The chain couples TRBV6-5 to TRBJ1-3; TRBD1 is a possible D gene (6 bases). This CDR3 is built from 14 residues. CDR1 and CDR2 (germline): MNHEY, SVGAGI. The germline V and J ends were trimmed by 5 bases and 1 base, with 9 bases remaining between them. CDR3 in DNA: TGTGCCAGCAGTCCCGGGACATCTGGAAACACCATATATTTT. Its translation is CASSPGTSGNTIYF.

The chain links TRBV7-2 to TRBJ1-2; 11 bases align to TRBD1. V gave up 4 bases and J gave up 5 bases; unmatched junction bases: 6. From germline, CDR1 is SGHTA and CDR2 FQGNSA. The CDR3 length is 15 residues. DNA for the CDR3: TGTGCCAGCAGCTCCCCGGGACAGGGGGAATATGGCTACACCTTC. This sequence encodes CASSSPGQGEYGYTF.

The chain joins TRBV11-2 to TRBJ1-1; D remains unclear. CDR3 length equals 12 residues. V gave up 3 bases and J gave up 10 bases, with 12 bases separating them. From germline, CDR1 is SGHAT and CDR2 FQNNGV. The CDR3 loop is CASSLSHAGAFF. Here the CDR3 DNA reads TGTGCCAGCAGCTTGTCCCACGCGGGAGCTTTCTTT.

The rearrangement uses TRBV18 and TRBJ1-1; D is possibly TRBD1 (5 bases). Germline V gene sequence: CDR1 KGHSH, CDR2 LQKENI. Trimming pared 2 bases from V and 3 bases from J, leaving 13 bases between. CDR3 size: 15 residues. The CDR3 protein is CASSPGTGIHTEAFF. CDR3 sequence (DNA): TGTGCCAGCTCACCAGGTACAGGTATCCACACTGAAGCTTTCTTT.

The chain employs TRBV24-1 and TRBJ1-6; D remains unclear. The V gene lost 4 bases and the J gene lost 8 bases, with 8 bases spanning the gap. This CDR3 is 13 amino acids long. Germline loops: CDR1 KGHDR, CDR2 SFDVKD. CDR3 sequence reads: CATSDRRDSPLHF. CDR3 nucleotide sequence: TGTGCCACCAGTGACAGGCGCGATTCACCCCTCCACTTT.

In its sample, this clone was seen once. This chain uses TRBV24-1 with TRBJ2-1; 10 positions agree with TRBD2. The CDR3 extends over 15 amino acids. Unmatched junction bases numbered 5, after V lost 6 bases and J lost 4 bases. Germline assignment: CDR1 KGHDR and CDR2 SFDVKD. CDR3 in DNA: TGTGCCACCAGTCCGACTAGCGGGCCTTACAATGAGCAGTTCTTC. Amino acids: CATSPTSGPYNEQFF.

The rearrangement joins TRBV7-2 to TRBJ1-1; weak D call: TRBD1 (5 bases). The CDR3 is 13 amino acids. Germline V gene data show CDR1 as SGHTA and CDR2 as FQGNSA. V lost 1 base, J lost 3 bases, and 6 bases lay in between. The CDR3 spells CASSLGQYTEAFF. CDR3 nucleotide sequence: TGTGCCAGCAGCTTAGGACAGTACACTGAAGCTTTCTTT.

The chain joins TRBV5-6 to TRBJ1-3; D gene uncertain. Germline V lookup: CDR1 SGHDT, CDR2 YYEEEE. This CDR3 region has 17 residues. V gave up 0 bases and J gave up 0 bases, with 13 bases separating them. The CDR3 DNA follows: TGTGCCAGCAGCTTGGCTGAGGGTGGAGCCTCTGGAAACACCATATATTTT. Residues: CASSLAEGGASGNTIYF. Variable domain in full (rest from reference TRBV5-6 and TRBJ1-3): DAGVTQSPTHLIKTRGQQVTLRCSPKSGHDTVSWYQQALGQGPQFIFQYYEEEERQRGNFPDRFSGHQFPNYSSELNVNALLLGDSALYLCASSLAEGGASGNTIYFGEGSWLTVV.

This clone was seen only a few times. The J gene is TRBJ2-7, the V gene TRBV19; D may be TRBD1 (6 bases). Germline CDR1 is LNHDA and CDR2 is SQIVND (reference sequence). The V end lost 3 bases, the J end lost 0 bases, and 9 bases lay between the germline ends. CDR3 size: 14 residues. CDR3 sequence reads: CASSIRDTSYEQYF. The CDR3 DNA follows: TGTGCCAGTAGTATCCGGGACACCTCCTACGAGCAGTACTTC.

The gene calls are TRBV29-1 and TRBJ2-5; D not certain. Germline assignment: CDR1 SQVTM and CDR2 ANQGSEA. The CDR3 extends over 12 amino acids. With 7 bases removed from V and 2 bases from J, the gap between germline ends came to 11 bases. In nucleotides, the CDR3 is TGCAGCGCCAGGCCCAGTCAAGAGACCCAGTACTTC. It is translated as CSARPSQETQYF.

V and J are TRBV16 and TRBJ1-2; the D gene is possibly TRBD1 (5 bases). CDR1 and CDR2 (germline): KGHSY, FQNENV. V lost 2 bases to trimming and J lost 2 bases, with 12 bases between them. The CDR3 runs to 15 residues. The CDR3 sequence: CASSQVTRQNYGYTF. The CDR3 DNA is TGTGCCAGCAGCCAAGTGACGCGACAGAACTATGGCTACACCTTC.